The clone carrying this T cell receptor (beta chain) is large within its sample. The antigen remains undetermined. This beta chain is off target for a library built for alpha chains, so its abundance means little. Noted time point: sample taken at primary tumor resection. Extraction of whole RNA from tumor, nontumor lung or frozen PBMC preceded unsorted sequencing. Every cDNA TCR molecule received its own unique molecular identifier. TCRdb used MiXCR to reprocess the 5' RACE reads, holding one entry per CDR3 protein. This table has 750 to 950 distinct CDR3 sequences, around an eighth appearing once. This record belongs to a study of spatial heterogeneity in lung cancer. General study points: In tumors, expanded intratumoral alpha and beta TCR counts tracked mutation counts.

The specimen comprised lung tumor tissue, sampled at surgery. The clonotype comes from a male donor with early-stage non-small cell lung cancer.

The CDR3 loop is CASRGLAGGEDTQYF. The CDR3 DNA is TGTGCCAGCAGGGGACTAGCGGGAGGGGAAGATACGCAGTATTTT. The rearrangement joins TRBV27 to TRBJ2-3; TRBD2 matches at 16 bases. The V gene's germline CDR1 is MNHEY and CDR2 SMNVEV (reference sequence). Trimming took 6 bases from V and 5 from J; bases not matched to a gene: 2. This CDR3 region has 15 residues.